The 7 T cell receptor beta chains below come from one sample, sequenced in a study of blood T cell repertoires in COVID-19 (dated by TCRdb to about 2020). Preparation of the library involved the immunoSEQ multiplex PCR assay. TCRdb stores this immuneACCESS table with in-frame sequences only. Part of the clones is absent; in the studies checked, under half of the shortfall reflects unresolved V genes, and no reason is known for the rest. The sample yields under 200,000 clones; over 90% were counted once. The top ten hold around 0.5% of the sample. The sample was peripheral blood. These receptors came from a man aged 50 or older with acute or convalescent COVID-19.

The chain has TRBV5-8 and TRBJ2-5, with D maybe TRBD1 (5 bases). The CDR3 covers 12 residues. Germline CDR1 and CDR2: SGHTS and YDEGEE. V was trimmed by 4 bases and J by 2 bases, leaving 6 bases between them. The CDR3 nucleotides read TGTGCCAGCAGCCGACAGCAAGAGACCCAGTACTTC. As protein: CASSRQQETQYF. Based on the CDR3 plus reference TRBV5-8 and TRBJ2-5, the full variable domain is EAGVTQSPTHLIKTRGQQATLRCSPISGHTSVYWYQQALGLGLQFLLWYDEGEERNRGNFPPRFSGRQFPNYSSELNVNALELEDSALYLCASSRQQETQYFGPGTRLLVL.

This chain connects TRBV5-3 to TRBJ1-2, with 7 bases that match TRBD1. TRBV5-3 is labeled an ORF, and its function is uncertain. Unmatched junction bases numbered 7, after V lost 3 bases and J lost 2 bases. The CDR3 sequence is 15 residues long. The CDR3 reads CARSSTGAGNYGYTF. For the CDR3, the DNA is TGTGCCAGAAGCTCCACAGGGGCGGGAAACTATGGCTACACCTTC.

The chain couples TRBV29-1 to TRBJ1-5, with TRBD1 matching 7 bases. The germline CDR1 and CDR2 sequences are SQVTM and ANQGSEA. The CDR3 is 13 amino acids. With V trimmed by 4 bases and J by 5 bases, 5 bases remained unmatched. The CDR3 coding sequence is TGCAGCGTTGGGACAGGCGAGGATCAGCCCCAGCATTTT. This translates into CSVGTGEDQPQHF.

The V gene is TRBV7-3, the J gene TRBJ2-3, with TRBD2 identical over 9 bases. Germline V gene sequence: CDR1 SGHTA, CDR2 FQGTGA. CDR3 length: 15 residues. V dropped 5 bases and J dropped 10; count of bases not matched to a gene: 13. CDR3 coding DNA: TGTGCCAGCAGCCAGGCGCCGGGGACTAGCATTGCGCAGTATTTT. As protein: CASSQAPGTSIAQYF.

The V and J genes are TRBV7-8 and TRBJ1-2; unclear D gene. There are 15 residues in the CDR3. V lost 5 bases and J 2 bases, leaving 15 bases between the germline ends. Looked up from germline, CDR1 is SGHVS and CDR2 is FQNEAQ. CDR3 sequence (DNA): TGTGCCAGCAGCCCCCAGGCACGGTGGAACTATGGCTACACCTTC. It encodes CASSPQARWNYGYTF.

This chain connects TRBV5-1 to TRBJ1-3; no clear D gene. Per the germline V gene, CDR1 is SGHRS and CDR2 is YFSETQ. The ends were cut back, 1 base at V and 0 bases at J, with 2 bases in the middle. CDR3 size: 13 residues. The CDR3 DNA is TGCGCCAGCAGCTTGCACTCTGGAAACACCATATATTTT. It yields the protein CASSLHSGNTIYF.

The gene calls are TRBV5-8 and TRBJ1-2; D is uncertain. V lost 1 base and J 7 bases, leaving 14 bases between the germline ends. Germline V gives CDR1 SGHTS, CDR2 YDEGEE. This CDR3 spans 14 amino acids. The CDR3 reads CASSLRVLGGGYTF. The CDR3 DNA follows: TGTGCCAGCAGCTTGCGCGTTCTAGGCGGTGGCTACACCTTC.